The rows below give T cell receptor beta chains drawn from one sample of a study of T-cell reconstitution after alpha-beta-depleted transplantation in children. TCRdb re-derived calls from the PCR reads in MiXCR, one entry per CDR3 protein. The sample consists of around 600,000 distinct CDR3 sequences, 20% to 25% of them appearing once. Sequencing used PBMCs, mostly from graft donor cells, obtained 360 days after TCRalphabeta/CD19-depleted stem cell transplant. These receptors all stem from a boy in the first two years of life who had a stem cell transplant for acute myeloid leukemia, so the T cells may come from the graft donor. CDR3s include the opening cysteine and the closing phenylalanine or tryptophan. The D gene is left open where the match is weak. The listing skips clone size in some rows; elsewhere it reads once, few, many or a size class.

V	J	size	D	DNA	CDR3
TRBV4-3	TRBJ2-5	many	TRBD1	TGCGCCAGCAGCCGAGGGACAGAGTACCAAGAGACCCAGTACTTC	CASSRGTEYQETQYF
TRBV6-1	TRBJ2-6	many	.	TGTGCCAGCAGTCGAGGGGTTTCTGGGGCCAACGTCCTGACTTTC	CASSRGVSGANVLTF
TRBV20-1	TRBJ2-3	many	.	TGCAGTGCTAGACATCACCCCGTCACAGATACGCAGTATTTT	CSARHHPVTDTQYF
TRBV7-9	TRBJ2-1	.	.	TGTGCCAGCAGCTCCGAGGGGGGAACCTTTAGGAATGAGCAGTTCTTC	CASSSEGGTFRNEQFF
TRBV29-1	TRBJ1-1	many	.	TGCAGCGTTGAATTCGGGGATGGAACTGAAGCTTTCTTT	CSVEFGDGTEAFF
TRBV12-3/TRBV12-4	TRBJ1-5	.	.	TGTGCCAGCATGGCCGCCCTAGGGACTTCAACCCCTAATCAGCCCCAGCATTTT	CASMAALGTSTPNQPQHF
TRBV5-1	TRBJ2-2	.	.	TGCGCCAGCAGCGAATATCAGAACACCGGGGAGCTGTTTTTT	CASSEYQNTGELFF
TRBV15	TRBJ1-1	few	.	TGTGCCACCAGCAGAGATCGGGACGGAAACACTGAAGCTTTCTTT	CATSRDRDGNTEAFF
TRBV7-9	TRBJ1-1	.	TRBD1	TGTGCCAGCAGCTTGAGCCAGGGGGATGAAGCTTTCTTT	CASSLSQGDEAFF
TRBV7-2	TRBJ1-4	.	.	TGTGCCAGCAGCCCAGGGCCAGGGGTTAGGGGGTTGGAAAAACTGTTTTTT	CASSPGPGVRGLEKLFF
TRBV20-1	TRBJ2-4	many	.	TGCAGTGCTAGTCCGGGGGCTATGGCCAAAAACATTCAGTACTTC	CSASPGAMAKNIQYF
TRBV29-1	TRBJ2-3	many	.	TGCAGCGTGGGGGACACCACAGGCACAGATACGCAGTATTTT	CSVGDTTGTDTQYF
TRBV6-5	TRBJ1-3	few	.	TGTGCCAGCAGTTACAGCAGGGGACCCGGAAACACCATATATTTT	CASSYSRGPGNTIYF
TRBV20-1	TRBJ2-1	many	.	TGCAGTGCGGCCAAGACCCGGCGAGGGTACTACAATGAGCAGTTCTTC	CSAAKTRRGYYNEQFF
TRBV20-1	TRBJ1-5	.	.	TGCAGTGCTAGAGGAGATCAGCCCCAGCATTTT	CSARGDQPQHF